This TCR beta chain was sequenced for a study of blood T cell repertoires in COVID-19 (dated by TCRdb to about 2020). Turning to the overall study: Recovered participants in ImmuneRACE Cohort 3 were defined by two consecutive negative NP/OP PCR tests, clearance by a healthcare professional, or resolution of symptoms. Collaborator samples came from the United States, Italy and Spain and covered acute and convalescent phases of COVID-19. The material from the prospective study consisted of cDNA or gDNA derived from T cells, B-cell-depleted T cells, or PBMCs. Subjects who had been exposed to COVID-19, were actively infected with it, or had recovered from it provided the deeply sampled blood TCRbeta repertoires that made up the dataset. A freely available public database, intended as a resource for researchers studying the immune response to SARS-CoV-2, is where the repertoires were released. Samples came from the ongoing ImmuneRACE study (first 160 participants) plus 1,254 subjects from 6 global collaborators. A de-identified subject ID, COVID-19 status, age in years and sex were almost always included in the sample metadata. Where HLA class I and class II types were available, the types were taken from metadata supplied by the sample provider, not from assay-based typing. Here is what the overall study found, with its caveats: The quantity of clinical and demographic metadata differed by source and by participant and was supplied without curation.

On this clone itself: Its antigen is currently not known. There are no base qualities to consult, and no much larger clone falls within one base.

TCRbeta CDR3 regions were amplified from genomic DNA using the immunoSEQ Assay, a bias-controlled multiplex PCR. Under the source paper's analysis protocol: Within the assay, amplification of reference gene primers was used to estimate how many nucleated cells each sample contained. Sequence reads were collapsed and filtered to measure the absolute abundance of every unique TCRbeta CDR3 rearrangement. For each sample, productive Simpson clonality was calculated as the square root of Simpson's diversity index over productive rearrangements. In TCRdb, the immuneACCESS table is reduced to in-frame sequences with V and J assigned. These tables do not hold every clone; where another copy was compared, an unresolved V gene accounts for under half, and the others remain unexplained. V and J calls and clone size are those listed in that table; D and trimming were worked out from the DNA. For this sample there are some 200,000 clones; around 85% appear just once. The ten largest clonotypes hold approximately 3.1% of the sample.

CDR1 and CDR2 are drawn from the germline V gene: SGDLS, YYNGEE. The CDR3 measures 15 amino acids from cysteine to phenylalanine. Only CDR3 DNA is held: 45 bases, read in frame from base 1. Deletion took 0 bases off V and 0 bases off J, with a span of 10 bases between the germline ends. Participants in the prospective study were aged roughly 18 to 100 years, lived in 20 to 25 United States geographic areas, and enrolled through a virtual design. In the prospective study, cohorts were assigned on the basis of participant-reported clinical history obtained from a screening survey and a study questionnaire. Mobile phlebotomists in the prospective study collected whole blood, serum and a nasopharyngeal or oropharyngeal swab from every participant. Additional blood draws and questionnaires over a 2-month period could optionally be provided by prospective study participants. Blood samples from the prospective study were shipped frozen or at room temperature prior to DNA extraction.

The sequenced sample consisted of PBMCs or T cells enriched from blood (not recorded which). The TCR originated in a woman aged 45 to 65 in a cohort exposed to, infected with or recovered from COVID-19 (not recorded which). The chain joins TRBV9 to TRBJ2-7; the D gene cannot be resolved reliably. For the CDR3, the sequence is CASSVDSSDSYEQYF. The nucleotide sequence reads as follows: TGTGCCAGCAGCGTAGACAGCTCTGACTCCTACGAGCAGTACTTC.